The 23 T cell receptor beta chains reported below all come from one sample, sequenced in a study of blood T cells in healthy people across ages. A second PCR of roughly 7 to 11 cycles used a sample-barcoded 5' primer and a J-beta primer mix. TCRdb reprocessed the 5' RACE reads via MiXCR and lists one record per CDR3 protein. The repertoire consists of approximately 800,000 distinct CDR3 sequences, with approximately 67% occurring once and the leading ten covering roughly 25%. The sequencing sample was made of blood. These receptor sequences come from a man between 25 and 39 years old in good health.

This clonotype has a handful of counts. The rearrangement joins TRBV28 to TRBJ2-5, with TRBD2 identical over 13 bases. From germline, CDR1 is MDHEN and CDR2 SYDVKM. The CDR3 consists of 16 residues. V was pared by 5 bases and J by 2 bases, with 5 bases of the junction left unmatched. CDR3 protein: CASSPWTSGGQETQYF. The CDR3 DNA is TGTGCCAGCAGTCCCTGGACTAGCGGGGGACAAGAGACCCAGTACTTC.

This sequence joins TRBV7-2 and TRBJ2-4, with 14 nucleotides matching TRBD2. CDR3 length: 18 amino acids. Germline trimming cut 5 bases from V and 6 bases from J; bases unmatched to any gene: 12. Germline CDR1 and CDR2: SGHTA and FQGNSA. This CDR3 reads CASSPGLAGGGGGNIQYF. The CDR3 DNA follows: TGTGCCAGCAGCCCCGGACTAGCGGGGGGTGGCGGGGGAAACATTCAGTACTTC.

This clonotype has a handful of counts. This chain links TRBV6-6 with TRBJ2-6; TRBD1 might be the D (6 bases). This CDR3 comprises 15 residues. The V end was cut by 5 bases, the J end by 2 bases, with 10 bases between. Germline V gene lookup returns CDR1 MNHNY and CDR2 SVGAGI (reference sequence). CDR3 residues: CASSATGTGANVLTF. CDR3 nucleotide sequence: TGTGCCAGCAGTGCTACAGGGACTGGGGCCAACGTCCTGACTTTC.

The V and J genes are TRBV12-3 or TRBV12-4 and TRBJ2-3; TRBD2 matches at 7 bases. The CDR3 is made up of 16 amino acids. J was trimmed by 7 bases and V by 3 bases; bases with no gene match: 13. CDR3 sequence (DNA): TGTGCCAGCAGTTTGGGGGGTAGGAGCGGGGCAAATACGCAGTATTTT. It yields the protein CASSLGGRSGANTQYF.

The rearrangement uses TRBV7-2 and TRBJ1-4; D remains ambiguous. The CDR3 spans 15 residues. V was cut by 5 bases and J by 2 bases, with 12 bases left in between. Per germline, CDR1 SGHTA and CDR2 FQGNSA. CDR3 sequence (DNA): TGTGCCAGCAGCCCGGCCCCGGGGACTAATGAAAAACTGTTTTTT. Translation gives CASSPAPGTNEKLFF.

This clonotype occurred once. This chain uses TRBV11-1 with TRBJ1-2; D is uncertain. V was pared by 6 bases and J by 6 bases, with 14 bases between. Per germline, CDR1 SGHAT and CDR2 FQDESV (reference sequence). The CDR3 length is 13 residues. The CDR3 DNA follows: TGTGCCAGCAGTCCCGGTCCTGAGAATGGCTACACCTTC. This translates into CASSPGPENGYTF.

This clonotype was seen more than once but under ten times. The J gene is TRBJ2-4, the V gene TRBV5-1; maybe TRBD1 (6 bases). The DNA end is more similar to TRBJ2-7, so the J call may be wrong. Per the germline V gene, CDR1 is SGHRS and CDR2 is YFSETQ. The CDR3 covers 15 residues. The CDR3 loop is CASSLQGPLTYEQYF. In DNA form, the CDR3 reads TGCGCCAGCAGCTTACAGGGACCGCTAACCTACGAGCAGTACTTC.

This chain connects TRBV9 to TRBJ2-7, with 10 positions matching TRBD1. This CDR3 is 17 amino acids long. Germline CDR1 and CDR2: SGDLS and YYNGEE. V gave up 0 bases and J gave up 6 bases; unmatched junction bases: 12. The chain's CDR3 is CASSVGLTGGGLREQYF. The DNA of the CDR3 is TGTGCCAGCAGCGTAGGTCTGACAGGGGGCGGACTGCGCGAGCAGTACTTC.

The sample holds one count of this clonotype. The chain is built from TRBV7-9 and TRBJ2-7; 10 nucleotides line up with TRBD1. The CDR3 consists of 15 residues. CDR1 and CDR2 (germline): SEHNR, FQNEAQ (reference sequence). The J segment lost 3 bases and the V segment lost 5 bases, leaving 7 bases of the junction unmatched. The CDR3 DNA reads TGTGCCAGCAGCGGACAGGGGGGGAGTATCTACGAGCAGTACTTC. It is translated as CASSGQGGSIYEQYF.

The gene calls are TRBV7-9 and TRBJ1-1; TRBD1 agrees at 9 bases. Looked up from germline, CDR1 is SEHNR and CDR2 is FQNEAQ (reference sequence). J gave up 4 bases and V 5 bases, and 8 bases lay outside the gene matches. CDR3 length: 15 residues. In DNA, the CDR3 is TGTGCCAGCAGCGAGATACAGGGGGCCGTCACTGAAGCTTTCTTT. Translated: CASSEIQGAVTEAFF.

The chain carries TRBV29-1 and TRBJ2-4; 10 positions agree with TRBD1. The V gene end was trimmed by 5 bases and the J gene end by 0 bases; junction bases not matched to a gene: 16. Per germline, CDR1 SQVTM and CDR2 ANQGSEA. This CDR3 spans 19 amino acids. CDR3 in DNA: TGCAGCGTTAAGTCACCCGGGACAGGGGTGGGCAAAGCCAAAAACATTCAGTACTTC. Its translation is CSVKSPGTGVGKAKNIQYF. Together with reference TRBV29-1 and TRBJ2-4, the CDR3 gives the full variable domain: SAVISQKPSRDICQRGTSLTIQCQVDSQVTMMFWYRQQPGQSLTLIATANQGSEATYESGFVIDKFPISRPNLTFSTLTVSNMSPEDSSIYLCSVKSPGTGVGKAKNIQYFGAGTRLSVL.

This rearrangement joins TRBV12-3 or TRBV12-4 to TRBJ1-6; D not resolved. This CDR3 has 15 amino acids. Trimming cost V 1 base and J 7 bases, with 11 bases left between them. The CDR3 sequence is CASSLGLAGNSPLHF. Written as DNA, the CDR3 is TGTGCCAGCAGTTTAGGTCTGGCCGGGAATTCACCCCTCCACTTT.

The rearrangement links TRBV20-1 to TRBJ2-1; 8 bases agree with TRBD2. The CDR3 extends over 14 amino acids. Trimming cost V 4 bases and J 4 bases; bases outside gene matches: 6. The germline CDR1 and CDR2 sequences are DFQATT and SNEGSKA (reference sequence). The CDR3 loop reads CSATLAVIYNEQFF. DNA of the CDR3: TGCAGTGCTACACTAGCGGTTATTTACAATGAGCAGTTCTTC.

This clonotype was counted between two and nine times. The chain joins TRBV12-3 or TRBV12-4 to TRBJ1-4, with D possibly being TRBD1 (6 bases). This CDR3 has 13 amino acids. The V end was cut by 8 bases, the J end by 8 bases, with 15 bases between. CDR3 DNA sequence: TGTGCCAGCCGGTCCCATACAGGGGAAAAACTGTTTTTT. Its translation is CASRSHTGEKLFF.

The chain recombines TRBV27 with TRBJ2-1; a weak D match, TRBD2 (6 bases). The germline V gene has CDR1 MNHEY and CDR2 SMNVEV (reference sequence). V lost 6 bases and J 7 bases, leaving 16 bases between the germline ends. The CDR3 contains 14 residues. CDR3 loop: CASSLVSGINEQFF. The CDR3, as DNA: TGTGCCAGCAGCTTAGTTAGCGGTATAAATGAGCAGTTCTTC.

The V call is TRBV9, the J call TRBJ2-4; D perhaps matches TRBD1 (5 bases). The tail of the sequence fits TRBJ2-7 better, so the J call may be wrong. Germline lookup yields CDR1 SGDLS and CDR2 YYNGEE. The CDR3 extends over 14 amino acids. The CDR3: CASSPVTGPYEQYF. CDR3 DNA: TGTGCCAGCAGCCCTGTCACAGGACCGTACGAGCAGTACTTC.

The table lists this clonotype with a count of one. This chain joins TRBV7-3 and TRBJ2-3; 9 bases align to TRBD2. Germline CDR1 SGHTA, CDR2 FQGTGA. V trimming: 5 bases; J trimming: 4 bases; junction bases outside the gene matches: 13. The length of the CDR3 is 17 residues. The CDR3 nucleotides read TGTGCCAGCAGCCAACAGGGCGGGGGGGCATTTGCAGATACGCAGTATTTT. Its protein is CASSQQGGGAFADTQYF.

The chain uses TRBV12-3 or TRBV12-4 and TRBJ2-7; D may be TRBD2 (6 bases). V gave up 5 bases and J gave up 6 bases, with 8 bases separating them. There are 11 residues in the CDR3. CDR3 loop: CASSHGGEQYF. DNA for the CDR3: TGTGCCAGCAGTCACGGGGGCGAGCAGTACTTC.

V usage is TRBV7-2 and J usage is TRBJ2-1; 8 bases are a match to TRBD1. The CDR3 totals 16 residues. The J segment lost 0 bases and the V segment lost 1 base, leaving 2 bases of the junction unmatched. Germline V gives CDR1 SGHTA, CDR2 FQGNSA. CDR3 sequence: CASSLGGTGSYNEQFF. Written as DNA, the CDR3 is TGTGCCAGCAGCTTAGGTGGGACAGGCTCCTACAATGAGCAGTTCTTC.

The CDR3 sequence: CASSRGVRDEQYF. The CDR3 DNA sequence: TGTGCCAGCTCACGAGGGGTTCGGGACGAGCAGTACTTC. The chain is built from TRBV18 and TRBJ2-7, with D perhaps TRBD1 or TRBD2 (5 bases each). Trimming took 4 bases from V and 5 from J, leaving 12 bases between them. Germline CDR1 reads KGHSH; CDR2 reads LQKENI. This CDR3 is 13 amino acids long.

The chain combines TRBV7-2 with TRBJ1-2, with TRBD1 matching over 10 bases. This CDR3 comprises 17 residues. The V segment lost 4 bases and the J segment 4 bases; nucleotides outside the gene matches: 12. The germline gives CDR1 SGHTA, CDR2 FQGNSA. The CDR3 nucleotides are TGTGCCAGCAGCTCGACAGGTGGGACAGGGGTTGGCTATGGCTACACCTTC. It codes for CASSSTGGTGVGYGYTF.

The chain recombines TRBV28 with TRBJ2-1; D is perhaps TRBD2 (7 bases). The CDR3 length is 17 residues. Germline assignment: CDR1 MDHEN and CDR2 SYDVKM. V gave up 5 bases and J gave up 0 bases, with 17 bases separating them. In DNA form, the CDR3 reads TGTGCCAGCAGTCCCGGAGGGCGGGGGCCCTCCTACAATGAGCAGTTCTTC. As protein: CASSPGGRGPSYNEQFF.

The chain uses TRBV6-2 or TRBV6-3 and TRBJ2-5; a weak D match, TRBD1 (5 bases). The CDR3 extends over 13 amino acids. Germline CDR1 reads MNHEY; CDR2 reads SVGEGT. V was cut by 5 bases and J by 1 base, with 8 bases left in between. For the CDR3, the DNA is TGTGCCAGCAGTAAGGGGTTCCAAGAGACCCAGTACTTC. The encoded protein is CASSKGFQETQYF.